Listed below are T cell receptor beta chains from one sample, sequenced in a study of blood T cell repertoires in COVID-19. The method was immunoSEQ multiplex PCR; TCRdb's version includes in-frame clones alone and lacks a portion of them. The data contain roughly 360,000 clones, more than 75% of them singletons. Sequencing was carried out using peripheral blood. All receptors derive from a human donor with acute or convalescent COVID-19. The donor label of this sample is uncertain. Each CDR3 is given with its conserved first and last residue. The D gene is left open where the match is weak. Clone size is shown for a subset of rows, as once, few, many or a class of expanded clone.

.	TRBV15	TRBD1	TRBJ2-1	CATSRGQGIYNEQFF	TGTGCCACCAGCCGGGGACAGGGGATTTACAATGAGCAGTTCTTC
.	TRBV27	TRBD1	TRBJ2-7	CASRMTGPPYEQYF	TGTGCCAGCAGAATGACAGGGCCCCCCTACGAGCAGTACTTC
.	TRBV18	.	TRBJ2-5	CASSPGQLRETQYF	TGTGCCAGCTCACCCGGACAGTTGAGAGAGACCCAGTACTTC
.	TRBV11-2	.	TRBJ2-1	CASSLDPSLYNEQFF	TGTGCCAGCAGCTTAGACCCGTCCCTCTACAATGAGCAGTTCTTC
once	TRBV28	.	TRBJ1-1	CASKNPGVTGRSTEAFF	TGTGCCAGCAAGAATCCAGGGGTTACCGGCCGAAGCACTGAAGCTTTCTTT
once	TRBV6-2/TRBV6-3	TRBD2	TRBJ2-1	CASSYSSSRGGSSYNEQFF	TGTGCCAGCAGTTACTCTTCCAGTAGGGGCGGGAGCTCCTACAATGAGCAGTTCTTC
.	TRBV6-6	.	TRBJ2-3	CASSPGGLAATDTQYF	TGTGCCAGCAGCCCCGGGGGCCTAGCGGCCACAGATACGCAGTATTTT
.	TRBV6-5	.	TRBJ2-3	CASLWRTDTQYF	TGTGCCAGCTTGTGGCGGACAGATACGCAGTATTTT
.	TRBV18	.	TRBJ2-5	CASSRTEQETQYF	TGTGCCAGCTCAAGGACAGAACAAGAGACCCAGTACTTC
.	TRBV18	.	TRBJ2-7	CASSYREYEQYF	TGTGCCAGCTCATACAGGGAGTACGAGCAGTACTTC
.	TRBV29-1	.	TRBJ1-5	CSVRLFDGEYQPQHF	TGCAGCGTCCGCCTGTTCGACGGGGAGTATCAGCCCCAGCATTTT
.	TRBV2	.	TRBJ1-4	CASSEGFWVGSGKLFF	TGTGCCAGCAGTGAGGGGTTCTGGGTGGGGAGTGGAAAACTGTTTTTT
.	TRBV7-9	.	TRBJ1-2	CASSQSGNLYGYTF	TGTGCCAGCAGCCAGTCGGGTAACCTCTATGGCTACACCTTC
.	TRBV5-4	.	TRBJ1-6	CASSGGLDRQRGSPLHF	TGTGCCAGCAGCGGGGGCTTGGATAGACAGCGGGGATCACCCCTCCACTTT
.	TRBV10-2	.	TRBJ1-1	CASSESGDFENTEAFF	TGCGCCAGCAGTGAGTCTGGAGACTTCGAGAACACTGAAGCTTTCTTT
.	TRBV11-2	.	TRBJ2-2	CASSLLGRSGELFF	TGTGCCAGCAGCTTACTAGGCAGATCCGGGGAGCTGTTTTTT
once	TRBV5-1	.	TRBJ2-3	CASSSLQGTDTQYF	TGCGCCAGCAGCTCGTTACAGGGAACAGATACGCAGTATTTT
.	TRBV6-5	.	TRBJ2-2	CASTGSNTGELFF	TGTGCCAGCACGGGGTCGAACACCGGGGAGCTGTTTTTT
once	TRBV7-2	.	TRBJ2-4	CASSFPGNIQYF	TGTGCCAGCAGCTTTCCGGGGAACATTCAGTACTTC
.	TRBV20-1	TRBD2	TRBJ2-1	CSARVDGREFF	TGCAGTGCTAGAGTGGACGGGAGGGAGTTCTTC
once	TRBV14	.	TRBJ1-4	CASSQTAGVQGEKLFF	TGTGCCAGCAGCCAGACGGCCGGGGTTCAAGGGGAAAAACTGTTTTTT
.	TRBV30	.	TRBJ1-6	CAWSVPVGGSPLHF	TGTGCCTGGAGTGTACCAGTCGGAGGTTCACCCCTCCACTTT
.	TRBV19	TRBD1	TRBJ1-1	CASRRAHRGLFTEAFF	TGTGCCAGTAGGAGAGCGCACAGGGGGCTTTTCACTGAAGCTTTCTTT
.	TRBV2	.	TRBJ1-2	CASRRQTNYGYTF	TGTGCCAGCAGGCGACAAACTAACTATGGCTACACCTTC
.	TRBV25-1	TRBD1	TRBJ1-2	CASSDQKTGDGYGYTF	TGTGCCAGCAGTGACCAGAAGACAGGGGACGGCTATGGCTACACCTTC
few	TRBV18	.	TRBJ1-1	CASSPIPGRSTEAFF	TGTGCCAGCTCACCAATCCCAGGGAGGTCCACTGAAGCTTTCTTT
.	TRBV5-6	.	TRBJ1-5	CASSLGGYSNQPQHF	TGTGCCAGCAGCTTGGGCGGTTATAGCAATCAGCCCCAGCATTTT
.	TRBV5-5	TRBD1	TRBJ2-7	CASSLATGGSYEQYF	TGTGCCAGCAGCTTGGCCACAGGGGGGAGCTACGAGCAGTACTTC
once	TRBV7-9	.	TRBJ2-3	CASSSHTLPQDTQYF	TGTGCCAGCAGCTCCCACACGCTCCCCCAGGATACGCAGTATTTT
many	TRBV5-1	.	TRBJ2-7	CASSLEAGKPYEQYF	TGCGCCAGCAGCTTAGAGGCGGGAAAGCCCTACGAGCAGTACTTC
.	TRBV7-6	.	TRBJ1-5	CASSLVGDNPNQPQHF	TGTGCCAGCAGCTTAGTAGGTGACAATCCCAATCAGCCCCAGCATTTT
.	TRBV27	.	TRBJ1-1	CASGTINTEAFF	TGTGCCAGCGGGACTATAAACACTGAAGCTTTCTTT
few	TRBV27	TRBD1	TRBJ1-6	CATSVGDRGNSPLHF	TGTGCCACTTCAGTCGGGGACAGGGGTAATTCACCCCTCCACTTT
.	TRBV19	.	TRBJ1-1	CASSMTQLNTEAFF	TGTGCCAGTAGTATGACTCAATTGAACACTGAAGCTTTCTTT
once	TRBV10-3	.	TRBJ1-3	CAISEPGSSGNTIYF	TGTGCCATCAGTGAGCCAGGCAGCTCTGGAAACACCATATATTTT
.	TRBV11-2	TRBD1	TRBJ2-1	CASSSTRTGIEFF	TGTGCCAGCAGCTCCACTCGGACAGGGATTGAGTTCTTC
.	TRBV3-1/TRBV3-2	TRBD1	TRBJ1-6	CASSQGGDRDNSPLHF	TGTGCCAGCAGCCAAGGGGGGGACAGGGATAATTCACCCCTCCACTTT
.	TRBV18	.	TRBJ1-5	CASSSWPDSNQPQHF	TGTGCCAGCTCATCATGGCCTGATAGCAATCAGCCCCAGCATTTT
.	TRBV7-9	TRBD1	TRBJ2-3	CASSLASQGRYTDTQYF	TGTGCCAGCAGCTTAGCCTCACAGGGGCGATACACAGATACGCAGTATTTT
.	TRBV27	TRBD2	TRBJ2-2	CASSLGLLGTGELFF	TGTGCCAGCAGTTTGGGACTATTGGGTACCGGGGAGCTGTTTTTT
.	TRBV11-3	.	TRBJ2-7	CASSLGVGEQYF	TGTGCCAGCAGCCTGGGCGTTGGAGAGCAGTACTTC
few	TRBV30	.	TRBJ1-3	CAWSPIVQGRGFSGNTIYF	TGTGCCTGGAGTCCTATCGTACAGGGTAGGGGGTTCTCTGGAAACACCATATATTTT
.	TRBV6-6	.	TRBJ2-7	CASSYGGLVSSYEQYF	TGTGCCAGCAGTTACGGCGGTCTCGTCTCTTCCTACGAGCAGTACTTC
.	TRBV29-1	TRBD2	TRBJ2-7	CSVAGGRAYEQYF	TGCAGCGTTGCGGGGGGGAGGGCCTACGAGCAGTACTTC
.	TRBV5-5	.	TRBJ1-6	CASSSARGGNNSPLHF	TGTGCCAGCAGCTCAGCCAGGGGCGGAAATAATTCACCCCTCCACTTT
.	TRBV30	.	TRBJ1-2	CAWRAGNKHYGYTF	TGTGCCTGGAGGGCCGGGAATAAGCACTATGGCTACACCTTC
.	TRBV6-6	TRBD1	TRBJ2-2	CASSSRPGQTGELFF	TGTGCCAGCAGTTCAAGACCGGGACAGACCGGGGAGCTGTTTTTT
.	TRBV7-2	.	TRBJ1-3	CASSLSQAVSGNTIYF	TGTGCCAGCAGCTTATCGCAAGCGGTTTCTGGAAACACCATATATTTT
once	TRBV5-4	.	TRBJ2-2	CASSFSANTGELFF	TGTGCCAGCAGCTTTTCAGCGAACACCGGGGAGCTGTTTTTT
.	TRBV5-4	.	TRBJ2-7	CASSLGLSSYLSYEQYF	TGTGCCAGCAGCTTGGGACTTTCTTCGTACCTTTCCTACGAGCAGTACTTC
.	TRBV5-1	TRBD1	TRBJ1-2	CASSADRAHYGYTF	TGCGCCAGCAGCGCCGACAGGGCCCACTATGGCTACACCTTC
once	TRBV9	.	TRBJ2-3	CASSPTRTLGTQYF	TGTGCCAGCAGCCCCACCCGGACTCTTGGTACGCAGTATTTT
.	TRBV28	.	TRBJ1-5	CASSLRRQPQHF	TGTGCCAGCAGTTTACGTCGGCAGCCCCAGCATTTT
.	TRBV6-5	.	TRBJ2-7	CASSSTGLGGYEQYF	TGTGCCAGCAGCTCTACAGGGTTGGGTGGGTACGAGCAGTACTTC
.	TRBV6-6	TRBD1	TRBJ1-5	CATRGGQGTIEPQHF	TGTGCCACACGGGGGGGACAGGGGACGATAGAGCCCCAGCATTTT
.	TRBV6-1	.	TRBJ1-4	CASSEAFAQREKLFF	TGTGCCAGCAGTGAAGCGTTCGCCCAGAGGGAAAAACTGTTTTTT
few	TRBV5-6	.	TRBJ2-1	CASSLIGGSYNEQFF	TGTGCCAGCAGCTTGATTGGGGGGTCCTACAATGAGCAGTTCTTC